This T cell receptor beta chain was identified during a study of T cell responses to AZD1222 COVID-19 vaccine. Clones were sequenced by immunoSEQ multiplex PCR, and TCRdb holds only the in-frame ones, with some missing. The sample lists some 110,000 clones, almost 90% occurring once. Notes on the study in general: Unmutated regions of variants are reportedly targeted by nearly half of spike-specific TCRs. Spike-specific TCR breadth and depth were elevated following two AZD1222 doses. None of the repertoires were sampled until the peak T cell response had passed. CD4 TCRs linked to vaccination spanned spike, dominating at 160-218 and 743-854.

Comment on this clone: Its antigen is undetermined.

CDR3 length: 13 amino acids. Per germline, CDR1 LNHDA and CDR2 SQIVND (reference sequence). Trimming removed 7 bases at V and 2 bases at J, with 6 bases between. The specimen was peripheral blood, collected on day 0 of AZD1222 vaccination. The chain combines TRBV19 with TRBJ2-6; D is unresolved. The sequence was obtained from an adult in good health. The CDR3 reads CASKGTGANVLTF. The CDR3 DNA reads as TGTGCCAGTAAAGGGACTGGGGCCAACGTCCTGACTTTC.